These 12 T cell receptor beta chains originate from one sample sequenced in a study of a mutant IDH1 vaccine in newly diagnosed glioma. TCRdb's table, derived via immunoSEQ multiplex PCR, lists solely in-frame clones and lacks some. The data contain 60,000 or so clones, roughly four fifths of them singletons. The time point was: week 5, during vaccination. Vaccination comprised doses that each held 300 ug of mutant IDH1 20-mer peptide, plus topical imiquimod. Antigen specificity for these receptors is unknown. The sample here was PBMCs, taken from a glioma patient whose treatment included an IDH1 peptide vaccine. These receptors were collected from a woman in her forties or fifties with glioma.

V and J are TRBV7-9 and TRBJ2-5; no clear D gene. Trimming took 1 base from V and 2 from J, leaving 11 bases between them. CDR1 is SEHNR, CDR2 FQNEAQ, per germline (reference sequence). The CDR3 covers 15 residues. This chain's CDR3 is CASSLGLALQETQYF. CDR3 nucleotides: TGTGCCAGCAGCTTAGGGCTGGCCTTACAAGAGACCCAGTACTTC.

The V call is TRBV30, the J call TRBJ1-1, with 9 bases aligning to TRBD1. The CDR3 runs 15 residues. The junction had 9 bases not matched to a gene; V was cut back by 3 bases and J by 4 bases. Germline V CDR1 and CDR2: GTSNPN, SVGIG (reference sequence). This chain's CDR3 is CAWSPGQGMITEAFF. CDR3 DNA sequence: TGTGCCTGGAGCCCGGGACAGGGTATGATCACTGAAGCTTTCTTT.

The chain has TRBV4-3 and TRBJ1-2; 10 bases align to TRBD1. Germline values: CDR1 LGHNA, CDR2 YSLEER. J was trimmed by 7 bases and V by 0 bases; bases with no gene match: 5. The CDR3 is 15 amino acids. The CDR3 DNA sequence: TGCGCCAGCAGCCAAGATCTTGGGACAGGGGTTGGCTACACCTTC. It specifies CASSQDLGTGVGYTF.

The chain uses TRBV6-1 and TRBJ2-5, with D possibly matching TRBD2 (6 bases). Germline values: CDR1 MNHNS, CDR2 SASEGT. The CDR3 consists of 13 residues. Trimming left V 8 bases short and J 4 bases short, with 14 bases between. CDR3 amino acids: CASDSGVVETQYF. CDR3 DNA: TGTGCCAGCGACTCGGGGGTGGTAGAGACCCAGTACTTC.

The gene calls are TRBV30 and TRBJ1-1; tentative D call: TRBD1 (6 bases). Deletions cut 2 bases from V and 1 base from J, with 14 bases between. CDR1 GTSNPN and CDR2 SVGIG come from the germline V gene (reference sequence). The CDR3 sequence is 15 residues long. The CDR3 nucleotides are TGTGCCTGGAGTACAGCGGACAGAAAGAACACTGAAGCTTTCTTT. Amino acids: CAWSTADRKNTEAFF.

A single count supports this clone. The chain uses TRBV19 and TRBJ2-3; tentatively, D is TRBD1 (6 bases). This CDR3 contains 13 residues. CDR1 and CDR2 from the germline V gene are LNHDA and SQIVND (reference sequence). With 3 bases removed from V and 3 bases from J, the gap between germline ends came to 7 bases. The CDR3 protein is CASSIQGTDTQYF. In nucleotides, the CDR3 is TGTGCCAGTAGTATTCAGGGGACAGATACGCAGTATTTT.

This clone showed up just a few times. In DNA, the CDR3 is TGTGCCAGTAGTATGTCTTGGAAGGATGAAAAACTGTTTTTT. Translated: CASSMSWKDEKLFF. The chain uses TRBV19 and TRBJ1-4, with D hard to call. V lost 3 bases and J lost 6, with 11 bases in between. CDR1 is LNHDA, CDR2 SQIVND, per germline (reference sequence). The CDR3 is 14 residues long.

The chain carries TRBV29-1 and TRBJ2-7; the D gene could be TRBD1 or TRBD2 (6 bases each). The CDR3 runs 14 residues. Germline CDR1 SQVTM, CDR2 ANQGSEA. The V and J ends lost 0 bases and 0 bases respectively, with 9 bases between them. CDR3 coding DNA: TGCAGCGTTGAAGACAGGGGACTCTCCTACGAGCAGTACTTC. It is translated as CSVEDRGLSYEQYF.

This clone has more than one count but fewer than ten. V and J are TRBV7-9 and TRBJ1-5; TRBD1 matches 10 bases. The CDR3 length is 15 residues. The junction had 3 bases not matched to a gene; V was cut back by 5 bases and J by 2 bases. Germline CDR1 SEHNR, CDR2 FQNEAQ (reference sequence). The CDR3 is CASSTGTGGNQPQHF. CDR3 bases: TGTGCCAGCAGCACCGGGACAGGGGGCAATCAGCCCCAGCATTTT.

The genes are TRBV11-2 and TRBJ2-5; maybe TRBD2 (6 bases). This CDR3 is 13 amino acids long. The V end lost 7 bases, the J end lost 9 bases, and 18 bases lay between the germline ends. Germline-derived CDR1 and CDR2 are SGHAT and FQNNGV. The chain's CDR3 is CASNTEGRRPQYF. CDR3 DNA sequence: TGTGCCAGCAATACGGAGGGCAGGCGGCCCCAGTACTTC. Full variable domain (missing parts from reference TRBV11-2 and TRBJ2-5): EAGVAQSPRYKIIEKRQSVAFWCNPISGHATLYWYQQILGQGPKLLIQFQNNGVVDDSQLPKDRFSAERLKGVDSTLKIQPAKLEDSAVYLCASNTEGRRPQYFGPGTRLLVL.

This sequence joins TRBV4-2 and TRBJ1-2; tentative D call: TRBD1 (6 bases). Per the germline V gene, CDR1 is LGHNA and CDR2 is YNFKEQ. CDR3 length: 15 residues. The V end was cut by 1 base, the J end by 2 bases, with 11 bases between. CDR3 sequence (DNA): TGTGCCAGCAGCCAAGGGCAGAGGGGGAACTATGGCTACACCTTC. Residues: CASSQGQRGNYGYTF.

The gene calls are TRBV6-6 and TRBJ2-1; 9 bases agree with TRBD2. V lost 4 bases, J lost 2 bases, and 6 bases stayed unmatched. The CDR3 has 16 amino acids. CDR1 is MNHNY, CDR2 SVGAGI, per germline (reference sequence). The CDR3 nucleotides read TGTGCCAGCAGTTCCAAGCGGGGGGATACCTACAATGAGCAGTTCTTC. This translates into CASSSKRGDTYNEQFF.